This TCR beta chain appears in the sequencing data of a study of blood T cell repertoires in COVID-19. Study in general: Some COVID-19 samples were acute and others convalescent; all came from the United States, Italy and Spain. Nucleic acid was either cDNA or gDNA, and it came from T cells, B-cell-depleted T cells, or PBMCs.

Germline V gives CDR1 SGHRS, CDR2 YFSETQ. V lost 1 base, J lost 7 bases, and 8 bases stayed unmatched. There are 15 residues in the CDR3. Patients of the Seattle cohort, enrolled during active infection, were followed longitudinally. Authors' methods: Estimation of nucleated cell counts relied on the amplification of reference gene primers. The method was immunoSEQ multiplex PCR; TCRdb's version includes in-frame clones alone and lacks a portion of them. V and J calls and clone size come straight from that table; D and trimming were deduced from the DNA. Counted here are roughly 380,000 clones, about 88% occurring once; the ten biggest clones make up approximately 1.5%.

The V call is TRBV5-1, the J call TRBJ2-1; 7 bases line up with TRBD2. The sequencing sample was made of peripheral blood. The TCR originated in a woman in her thirties or forties with COVID-19, enrolled during active disease. CDR3 residues: CASSLIRGGGNEQFF. The CDR3 coding sequence is TGCGCCAGCAGCTTGATTCGCGGGGGAGGAAATGAGCAGTTCTTC.